Presented here are 25 T cell receptor beta chains from one specimen sequenced in a study of blood T cell repertoires in COVID-19. The protocol was immunoSEQ multiplex PCR, while the TCRdb copy is restricted to in-frame clones and leaves out a portion. The data contain approximately 260,000 clones, about 85% of them seen just once; the ten biggest clones take up approximately 6.6%. Sequencing was done on a sample of PBMCs or T cells enriched from blood (not recorded which). The receptors here all came from a woman aged 50 to 60 who had been exposed to COVID-19.

The chain couples TRBV19 to TRBJ1-1; D remains ambiguous. The germline V and J ends were trimmed by 7 bases and 2 bases, with 11 bases remaining between them. Germline loops: CDR1 LNHDA, CDR2 SQIVND (reference sequence). The length of the CDR3 is 13 residues. The chain's CDR3 is CASKRQLNTEAFF. Written as DNA, the CDR3 is TGTGCCAGTAAGAGGCAGCTCAACACTGAAGCTTTCTTT.

This chain links TRBV6-5 with TRBJ2-7; 9 positions agree with TRBD1. This CDR3 spans 15 amino acids. Germline V CDR1 and CDR2: MNHEY, SVGAGI. With V trimmed by 5 bases and J by 2 bases, 7 bases remained unmatched. CDR3 nucleotides: TGTGCCAGCAGTCGGACAGGGGCAGACACCTACGAGCAGTACTTC. It specifies CASSRTGADTYEQYF.

This sequence joins TRBV11-2 and TRBJ2-2; TRBD1 agrees at 8 bases. CDR1 SGHAT and CDR2 FQNNGV come from the germline V gene. With V trimmed by 6 bases and J by 5 bases, 2 bases remained unmatched. CDR3 length equals 13 residues. The CDR3 DNA reads TGTGCCAGCAGACGACAGGGGACCGGGGAGCTGTTTTTT. Translating it yields CASRRQGTGELFF. The complete variable domain, with remaining parts taken from reference TRBV11-2 and TRBJ2-2, reads EAGVAQSPRYKIIEKRQSVAFWCNPISGHATLYWYQQILGQGPKLLIQFQNNGVVDDSQLPKDRFSAERLKGVDSTLKIQPAKLEDSAVYLCASRRQGTGELFFGEGSRLTVL.

The rearrangement links TRBV5-6 to TRBJ2-6; the D gene is possibly TRBD1 (5 bases). This CDR3 is 16 amino acids long. V was clipped by 1 base and J by 3 bases, with 11 bases between them. CDR1 and CDR2 (germline): SGHDT, YYEEEE. This CDR3 reads CASSLNMGRGANVLTF. DNA of the CDR3: TGTGCCAGCAGCTTGAACATGGGGCGTGGGGCCAACGTCCTGACTTTC.

This rearrangement joins TRBV19 to TRBJ1-5, with TRBD1 matching over 8 bases. This CDR3 is built from 17 residues. Germline V lookup: CDR1 LNHDA, CDR2 SQIVND (reference sequence). V lost 5 bases, J lost 2 bases, and 11 bases stayed unmatched. CDR3 sequence: CASSSTGTGRGNQPQHF. CDR3 DNA: TGTGCCAGTAGTTCGACCGGGACAGGAAGGGGCAATCAGCCCCAGCATTTT.

This clone has just one count. The chain joins TRBV28 to TRBJ1-2; 10 bases fit TRBD1. CDR1 is MDHEN, CDR2 SYDVKM, per germline. The CDR3 is 15 amino acids. V trimming: 5 bases; J trimming: 4 bases; junction bases outside the gene matches: 7. The CDR3 spells CASSHRDRGGYGYTF. CDR3 in DNA: TGTGCCAGCAGTCACCGGGACAGGGGAGGCTATGGCTACACCTTC.

This sequence joins TRBV15 and TRBJ1-4; 7 nucleotides agree with TRBD1. CDR1 and CDR2 (germline): LNHNV, YYDKDF (reference sequence). The CDR3 is 17 amino acids. The ends lost 1 base at V and 4 bases at J; junction bases unmatched: 9. DNA for the CDR3: TGTGCCACCAGCAGAGGGTTTTGGGGGGACAGTAATGAAAAACTGTTTTTT. Residues: CATSRGFWGDSNEKLFF.

V usage is TRBV9 and J usage is TRBJ1-1; D remains unclear. Germline-derived CDR1 and CDR2 are SGDLS and YYNGEE. This CDR3 is built from 14 residues. The germline V and J ends were trimmed by 0 bases and 3 bases, with 9 bases remaining between them. CDR3 region: CASSVAEDYTEAFF. The CDR3 nucleotides are TGTGCCAGCAGCGTAGCGGAGGATTACACTGAAGCTTTCTTT. Full variable domain (missing parts from reference TRBV9 and TRBJ1-1): DSGVTQTPKHLITATGQRVTLRCSPRSGDLSVYWYQQSLDQGLQFLIQYYNGEERAKGNILERFSAQQFPDLHSELNLSSLELGDSALYFCASSVAEDYTEAFFGQGTRLTVV.

CDR3 loop: CASSLPGEQQFF. The CDR3 nucleotides are TGTGCCAGCAGCCTCCCGGGGGAACAGCAGTTCTTC. V is TRBV7-2 and J is TRBJ2-1; weak D call: TRBD2 (6 bases). This CDR3 comprises 12 residues. V was cut by 5 bases and J by 11 bases, with 13 bases left in between. Germline V gene lookup returns CDR1 SGHTA and CDR2 FQGNSA.

This clone was seen a few times. This chain connects TRBV12-3 or TRBV12-4 to TRBJ1-6, with no clear D. The CDR3 is made up of 13 amino acids. V gave up 6 bases and J gave up 7 bases, with 10 bases separating them. CDR3 nucleotides: TGTGCCAGCAGCGCCGCGGGGAATTCACCCCTCCACTTT. Translating it yields CASSAAGNSPLHF.

This clone was picked up one time. The chain links TRBV11-2 to TRBJ2-7, with 8 bases fitting TRBD1. Germline CDR1 reads SGHAT; CDR2 reads FQNNGV. J lost 6 bases, V lost 5 bases, and 18 bases had no gene match. The CDR3 covers 17 residues. CDR3 residues: CASSPQGGTGGGREQYF. For the CDR3, the DNA is TGTGCCAGCAGCCCCCAGGGGGGAACAGGGGGAGGTCGCGAGCAGTACTTC.

This clone was observed a single time. V and J are TRBV19 and TRBJ1-3; D perhaps matches TRBD1 (5 bases). The CDR3 covers 16 residues. V was clipped by 11 bases and J by 7 bases, with 27 bases between them. The V gene's germline CDR1 is LNHDA and CDR2 SQIVND (reference sequence). CDR3 bases: TGTGCCTCGAGAGAGCACGGGGGTCGGGGATATAACACCATATATTTT. Amino acids: CASREHGGRGYNTIYF.

Remarks on this clone: A much larger clone differs from this one at a single base, so this may be a read error. The rearrangement uses TRBV12-3 or TRBV12-4 and TRBJ1-2; D not certain. V was trimmed by 3 bases and J by 2 bases, leaving 4 bases between them. CDR3 length: 12 amino acids. The CDR3 here is CASSFQNYGYTF. CDR3 nucleotides: TGTGCCAGCAGTTTTCAGAACTATGGCTACACCTTC.

J is TRBJ1-2 and V is TRBV6-5; 12 bases map to TRBD1. V trimming: 6 bases; J trimming: 8 bases; junction bases outside the gene matches: 7. The CDR3 spans 14 residues. CDR1 and CDR2 (germline): MNHEY, SVGAGI. CDR3: CASSQGGTGGGYTF. In nucleotides, the CDR3 is TGTGCCAGCAGCCAAGGGGGGACAGGGGGCGGCTACACCTTC.

The rearrangement joins TRBV7-2 to TRBJ1-2; 7 bases are shared with TRBD1. The CDR3 is made up of 17 amino acids. Germline CDR1 and CDR2: SGHTA and FQGNSA. With V trimmed by 5 bases and J by 7 bases, 19 bases remained unmatched. CDR3 amino acids: CASSQLVGGGGVGGYTF. In DNA form, the CDR3 reads TGTGCCAGCAGCCAATTAGTCGGAGGGGGCGGGGTGGGTGGCTACACCTTC.

The chain joins TRBV9 to TRBJ1-3; TRBD1 agrees at 8 bases. J lost 4 bases, V lost 5 bases, and 8 bases had no gene match. The CDR3 loop spans 15 amino acids. Germline V gene sequence: CDR1 SGDLS, CDR2 YYNGEE. The CDR3 bases are TGTGCCAGCAGTCATACAGGGGGTGGGGGAAACACCATATATTTT. As protein: CASSHTGGGGNTIYF.

The chain joins TRBV27 to TRBJ2-2, with D uncertain. The CDR3 has 13 amino acids. The germline V gene encodes CDR1 MNHEY and CDR2 SMNVEV (reference sequence). Between the trimmed V and J ends, which lost 0 bases and 9 bases, there was a span of 8 bases. The CDR3 DNA follows: TGTGCCAGCAGTTTATCTAGCACTAGGGAGCTGTTTTTT. Its protein product is CASSLSSTRELFF.

The chain employs TRBV18 and TRBJ1-5; 7 bases line up with TRBD1. Germline CDR1 reads KGHSH; CDR2 reads LQKENI. V lost 3 bases and J lost 6; bases outside the gene matches: 11. The CDR3 runs to 16 residues. This chain's CDR3 is CASSPGWTGLGQPQHF. CDR3 coding DNA: TGTGCCAGCTCACCGGGATGGACAGGCTTAGGTCAGCCCCAGCATTTT.

The J gene is TRBJ2-5, the V gene TRBV3-1 (or the pseudogene TRBV3-2); TRBD2 matches 9 bases. Germline trimming cut 6 bases from V and 3 bases from J; bases unmatched to any gene: 8. This CDR3 contains 15 residues. Germline assignment: CDR1 LGHDT and CDR2 YNNKEL (reference sequence). The CDR3 DNA sequence: TGTGCCAGCAGTCAGAGCCTAGCGGGAAAAGAGACCCAGTACTTC. Translated: CASSQSLAGKETQYF.

This chain uses TRBV7-2 with TRBJ1-5, with D unclear. The V gene's germline CDR1 is SGHTA and CDR2 FQGNSA. V was trimmed by 3 bases and J by 2 bases, leaving 5 bases between them. The CDR3 is made up of 13 amino acids. CDR3 DNA: TGTGCCAGCAGCTTTACAGGCAATCAGCCCCAGCATTTT. Amino acids: CASSFTGNQPQHF.

As for this clone: Mismatch with germline at one junction end may stem from a read error. V and J are TRBV18 and TRBJ1-2, with a tentative D call TRBD1 (6 bases). This CDR3 region has 11 residues. Germline-derived CDR1 and CDR2 are KGHSH and LQKENI. The CDR3 loop is CASSSGQFQVF. The CDR3 nucleotides are TGTGCCAGCTCATCTGGACAGTTTCAAGTCTTC.

The chain uses TRBV6-5 and TRBJ1-2; TRBD1 might be the D (6 bases). V was trimmed by 0 bases and J by 3 bases, leaving 8 bases between them. The CDR3 is 14 residues long. Germline assignment: CDR1 MNHEY and CDR2 SVGAGI. The CDR3: CASSYSNRDYGYTF. CDR3 DNA sequence: TGTGCCAGCAGTTACTCGAACAGGGACTATGGCTACACCTTC.

The rearrangement joins TRBV7-9 to TRBJ1-1; tentatively, D is TRBD1 (6 bases). The ends were cut back, 2 bases at V and 3 bases at J, with 13 bases in the middle. The CDR3 totals 15 residues. The germline V gene has CDR1 SEHNR and CDR2 FQNEAQ (reference sequence). The CDR3 sequence is CASSLSAGADTEAFF. In DNA, the CDR3 is TGTGCCAGCAGCTTATCCGCGGGGGCGGACACTGAAGCTTTCTTT. Together with reference TRBV7-9 and TRBJ1-1, the CDR3 gives the full variable domain: DTGVSQNPRHKITKRGQNVTFRCDPISEHNRLYWYRQTLGQGPEFLTYFQNEAQLEKSRLLSDRFSAERPKGSFSTLEIQRTEQGDSAMYLCASSLSAGADTEAFFGQGTRLTVV.

The V call is TRBV6-2 or TRBV6-3, the J call TRBJ2-1; TRBD2 matches at 8 bases. V shed 6 bases, J shed 13 bases, and the junction held 23 bases outside the gene matches. The CDR3 is 17 residues long. The germline gives CDR1 MNHEY, CDR2 SVGEGT. CDR3 DNA: TGTGCCAGCAGCCCGCTGACCTTAACGGGGGGGCCTTGGAAACAGTTCTTC. Protein product: CASSPLTLTGGPWKQFF.

This clone appeared a single time. The CDR3: CASSFEGRARANYGYTF. CDR3 nucleotide sequence: TGTGCCAGCAGCTTCGAGGGAAGGGCCCGCGCTAACTATGGCTACACCTTC. This chain connects TRBV7-9 to TRBJ1-2; D is uncertain. Germline V CDR1 and CDR2: SEHNR, FQNEAQ (reference sequence). Trimming shortened V by 3 bases and J by 0 bases, and 17 bases separated the two germline ends. The CDR3 contains 17 residues.